These 27 T cell receptor beta chains were sequenced from one sample in a study of T cell repertoires in aging, cancer and after chemotherapy. TCR beta rearrangements were amplified from peripheral blood genomic DNA. A mixed TRB-A/B primer pool amplified rearranged TRB by multiplex touch-down PCR. One entry per CDR3 protein, called by TCRdb with MiXCR from the multiplex PCR reads. The table lists 10,000 to 13,000 distinct CDR3 sequences, over 30% of them singletons. The source material was blood. The receptors derive from a human donor in good health.

The chain links TRBV5-4 to TRBJ2-7; the match to TRBD2 covers 8 bases. The junction had 19 bases not matched to a gene; V was cut back by 3 bases and J by 2 bases. CDR3 length: 19 amino acids. Germline-derived CDR1 and CDR2 are SGHNT and YYREEE (reference sequence). The CDR3 loop is CASSSGAAFGLARAYEQYF. CDR3 nucleotide sequence: TGTGCCAGCAGCTCAGGGGCCGCCTTCGGACTAGCAAGGGCCTACGAGCAGTACTTC.

V usage is TRBV6-5 and J usage is TRBJ1-5; TRBD1 agrees at 8 bases. With V trimmed by 5 bases and J by 5 bases, 11 bases remained unmatched. Germline lookup yields CDR1 MNHEY and CDR2 SVGAGI. The CDR3 spans 16 residues. CDR3 nucleotides: TGTGCCAGCAGTAAAATGGGGGCCAGGGGGCATCAGCCCCAGCATTTT. Protein product: CASSKMGARGHQPQHF.

This clonotype is classed as medium-sized. V usage is TRBV11-3 and J usage is TRBJ2-1; TRBD2 agrees at 10 bases. This CDR3 comprises 15 residues. The germline V gene has CDR1 SGHNT and CDR2 YENEEA. Unmatched junction bases numbered 5, after V lost 4 bases and J lost 5 bases. The CDR3 loop is CASSYSGGTNNEQFF. The CDR3 region has the DNA TGTGCCAGCAGCTATAGCGGGGGGACAAACAATGAGCAGTTCTTC.

The chain is built from TRBV6-1 and TRBJ2-1; TRBD2 matches 7 bases. J gave up 1 base and V 3 bases, and 9 bases lay outside the gene matches. CDR3 length: 17 amino acids. CDR1 and CDR2 from the germline V gene are MNHNS and SASEGT. The CDR3 sequence: CASSDLFGGGSYNEQFF. The CDR3 DNA sequence: TGTGCCAGCAGTGATCTGTTTGGGGGGGGGTCCTACAATGAGCAGTTCTTC.

The J gene is TRBJ2-5, the V gene TRBV7-2, with a possible D match to TRBD1 (5 bases). The CDR3 covers 14 residues. Germline V lookup: CDR1 SGHTA, CDR2 FQGNSA. V was pared by 5 bases and J by 1 base, with 11 bases between. CDR3 protein: CASSPRRGQETQYF. The CDR3 DNA follows: TGTGCCAGCAGCCCCCGAAGGGGCCAAGAGACCCAGTACTTC.

In this sample, this clonotype turned up a few times. This CDR3 is missing its conserved last phenylalanine or tryptophan, likely due to a read error. No DNA is shown, since the ends of the CDR3 on it are uncertain; the CDR3 is the one TCRdb lists. This chain joins TRBV5-6 and TRBJ2-7. The CDR3 numbers 9 amino acids, ends counted. The V gene's germline CDR1 is SGHDT and CDR2 YYEEEE. CDR3 sequence reads: CARSPDLGC.

J is TRBJ1-5 and V is TRBV12-3 or TRBV12-4; D possibly corresponds to TRBD1 (6 bases). This CDR3 contains 15 residues. The ends were cut back, 5 bases at V and 3 bases at J, with 14 bases in the middle. In DNA, the CDR3 is TGTGCCAGCAGTGAGACAGGAGGACTCAATCAGCCCCAGCATTTT. Its protein is CASSETGGLNQPQHF.

In this sample, this clonotype turned up a few times. The CDR3: CASSRGGEAFF. As DNA, the CDR3 is TGTGCCAGCAGCCGAGGGGGGGAAGCTTTCTTT. The chain employs TRBV6-2 or TRBV6-3 and TRBJ1-1; TRBD1 might be the D (6 bases). The CDR3 has 11 residues. Trimming cost V 6 bases and J 8 bases, with 10 bases left between them. Germline assignment: CDR1 MNHEY and CDR2 SVGEGT.

CDR3 sequence: CASSDPGQGAYEQYF. CDR3 sequence (DNA): TGTGCCAGCAGTGATCCGGGACAGGGGGCATACGAGCAGTACTTC. The genes are TRBV27 and TRBJ2-7; TRBD1 aligns across 12 bases. From germline, CDR1 is MNHEY and CDR2 SMNVEV (reference sequence). This CDR3 region has 15 residues. With V trimmed by 5 bases and J by 4 bases, 6 bases remained unmatched.

This clonotype came up a few times. The CDR3 DNA reads as TGTGCCAGCAGTGAAGCTCTCGATAGGGACACTGAAGCTTTCTTT. This gives the protein CASSEALDRDTEAFF. The V gene is TRBV6-1, the J gene TRBJ1-1, with no clear D. V was pared by 0 bases and J by 3 bases, with 11 bases between. This CDR3 is 15 amino acids long. Germline V lookup: CDR1 MNHNS, CDR2 SASEGT.

V usage is TRBV12-3 or TRBV12-4 and J usage is TRBJ1-6; TRBD1 is a possible D gene (5 bases). V lost 5 bases and J lost 10, with 9 bases in between. The CDR3 is 12 amino acids. The CDR3 protein is CASSNKGSPLHF. The CDR3 DNA reads as TGTGCCAGCAGTAACAAGGGGTCACCCCTCCACTTT.

The chain employs TRBV27 and TRBJ1-1; the D gene is possibly TRBD1 (6 bases). This CDR3 is built from 12 residues. Trimming removed 6 bases at V and 1 base at J, with 6 bases between. Germline CDR1 MNHEY, CDR2 SMNVEV (reference sequence). The chain's CDR3 is CASRQGNTEAFF. In DNA form, the CDR3 reads TGTGCCAGCAGACAGGGGAACACTGAAGCTTTCTTT.

The chain is built from TRBV6-5 and TRBJ2-7; 14 positions agree with TRBD2. CDR3 length equals 15 residues. The germline V gene has CDR1 MNHEY and CDR2 SVGAGI. Losses at the gene ends were 6 bases for V and 6 bases for J; bases not matched to a gene: 7. Here the CDR3 reads CASRPGTSGSPEQYF. In nucleotides, the CDR3 is TGTGCCAGCAGACCAGGGACTAGCGGGAGCCCCGAGCAGTACTTC.

The J gene is TRBJ2-1, the V gene TRBV6-5, with 9 bases that match TRBD2. Trimming removed 7 bases from V and 1 base from J; junction bases left unmatched: 11. Germline V gene lookup returns CDR1 MNHEY and CDR2 SVGAGI. The CDR3 is 17 residues long. CDR3 coding DNA: TGTGCCAGCACCGGGACTAGCAGTTCCTATTCCTACAATGAGCAGTTCTTC. Protein product: CASTGTSSSYSYNEQFF.

V and J are TRBV27 and TRBJ2-1; TRBD2 agrees at 9 bases. V lost 10 bases to trimming and J lost 8 bases; unmatched junction nucleotides: 18. Per germline, CDR1 MNHEY and CDR2 SMNVEV (reference sequence). This CDR3 contains 16 residues. The CDR3 loop reads CATAVSGGGGVHEQFF. CDR3 sequence (DNA): TGTGCCACCGCTGTCTCAGGCGGCGGGGGGGTTCATGAGCAGTTCTTC.

This chain joins TRBV6-6 and TRBJ1-2, with 7 nucleotides matching TRBD1. The CDR3 totals 12 residues. CDR1 MNHNY and CDR2 SVGAGI come from the germline V gene (reference sequence). The ends lost 7 bases at V and 6 bases at J; junction bases unmatched: 5. The CDR3 sequence: CASNTGVDGYTF. The CDR3 DNA reads as TGTGCCAGCAATACAGGGGTAGATGGCTACACCTTC.

The CDR3 loop is CASSPMLSGATNEKLFF. CDR3 in DNA: TGTGCCAGCAGCCCCATGTTATCCGGAGCAACTAATGAAAAACTGTTTTTT. V usage is TRBV12-3 or TRBV12-4 and J usage is TRBJ1-4; D not resolved. V was shortened by 6 bases and J by 0 bases, with 17 bases between the two germline ends. The CDR3 is made up of 17 amino acids.

This chain connects TRBV27 to TRBJ1-5, with unresolved D. The germline V and J ends were trimmed by 5 bases and 0 bases, with 5 bases remaining between them. The V gene's germline CDR1 is MNHEY and CDR2 SMNVEV (reference sequence). There are 13 residues in the CDR3. The CDR3 bases are TGTGCCAGCAGTCCTTATAGCAATCAGCCCCAGCATTTT. This sequence encodes CASSPYSNQPQHF.

The rearrangement links TRBV10-3 to TRBJ2-6; D is uncertain. This CDR3 region has 17 residues. V dropped 6 bases and J dropped 0 bases, with 15 bases sitting between them. Per germline, CDR1 ENHRY and CDR2 SYGVKD. Here the CDR3 DNA reads TGTGCCATCAGGGCGGCAGTTTCCTTCTCTGGGGCCAACGTCCTGACTTTC. It encodes CAIRAAVSFSGANVLTF.

The sample holds a few counts of this clonotype. The chain employs TRBV10-3 and TRBJ2-3, with no clear D. The CDR3 totals 13 residues. CDR1 and CDR2 from the germline V gene are ENHRY and SYGVKD. The V and J ends lost 5 bases and 1 base respectively, with 7 bases between them. CDR3 in amino acids: CAISFKGTDTQYF. The CDR3 nucleotides read TGTGCCATCAGTTTTAAAGGCACAGATACGCAGTATTTT.

This clonotype was seen only a few times. CDR3 residues: CASGRGQGSTEAFF. The CDR3 region has the DNA TGTGCCAGCGGGAGAGGACAGGGCAGCACTGAAGCTTTCTTT. The genes are TRBV6-5 and TRBJ1-1; TRBD1 agrees at 8 bases. The length of the CDR3 is 14 residues. Unmatched junction bases numbered 9, after V lost 8 bases and J lost 4 bases. The V gene's germline CDR1 is MNHEY and CDR2 SVGAGI.

This clonotype has only a few counts. This rearrangement joins TRBV19 to TRBJ1-3, with D unclear. V was shortened by 6 bases and J by 3 bases, with 15 bases between the two germline ends. CDR1 is LNHDA, CDR2 SQIVND, per germline (reference sequence). CDR3 length equals 15 residues. CDR3 amino acids: CASSPSRGYGNTIYF. In DNA, the CDR3 is TGTGCCAGTAGCCCCTCTCGAGGCTATGGAAACACCATATATTTT.

This clonotype was picked up a small number of times. CDR3 amino acids: CAWSVGTSGNTIYF. CDR3 nucleotide sequence: TGTGCCTGGAGTGTAGGTACCTCTGGAAACACCATATATTTT. This rearrangement joins TRBV30 to TRBJ1-3; D is undetermined. Trimming took 0 bases from V and 0 from J, leaving 6 bases between them. This CDR3 comprises 14 residues. Per the germline V gene, CDR1 is GTSNPN and CDR2 is SVGIG (reference sequence).

The rearrangement links TRBV15 to TRBJ1-2; no clear D gene. CDR3 length: 16 amino acids. With 0 bases removed from V and 8 bases from J, the gap between germline ends came to 19 bases. Germline CDR1 is LNHNV and CDR2 is YYDKDF (reference sequence). The DNA of the CDR3 is TGTGCCACCAGCAGAGATGGAAAGGAGGGAGGCCGGGGCTACACCTTC. This sequence encodes CATSRDGKEGGRGYTF.

Judged by abundance, this clonotype is medium-sized. The chain recombines TRBV27 with TRBJ1-6; no firm D call. V lost 6 bases and J 8 bases, leaving 8 bases between the germline ends. The CDR3 has 12 amino acids. Germline V gives CDR1 MNHEY, CDR2 SMNVEV (reference sequence). CDR3 region: CASSTFDSPLHF. For the CDR3, the DNA is TGTGCCAGCAGCACGTTCGATTCACCCCTCCACTTT.

The chain couples TRBV30 to TRBJ2-3, with D unresolved. The V gene's germline CDR1 is GTSNPN and CDR2 SVGIG (reference sequence). The CDR3 spans 13 residues. V dropped 1 base and J dropped 0 bases, with 5 bases sitting between them. The CDR3 loop reads CAWSGQSTDTQYF. CDR3 DNA sequence: TGTGCCTGGAGTGGGCAGAGCACAGATACGCAGTATTTT.

The chain combines TRBV19 with TRBJ1-5; maybe TRBD1 (5 bases). Between the trimmed V and J ends, which lost 4 bases and 5 bases, there was a span of 9 bases. Germline V CDR1 and CDR2: LNHDA, SQIVND (reference sequence). The CDR3 spans 13 residues. CDR3 DNA sequence: TGTGCCAGTAGTAGGGGACGCGATCAGCCCCAGCATTTT. This translates into CASSRGRDQPQHF.